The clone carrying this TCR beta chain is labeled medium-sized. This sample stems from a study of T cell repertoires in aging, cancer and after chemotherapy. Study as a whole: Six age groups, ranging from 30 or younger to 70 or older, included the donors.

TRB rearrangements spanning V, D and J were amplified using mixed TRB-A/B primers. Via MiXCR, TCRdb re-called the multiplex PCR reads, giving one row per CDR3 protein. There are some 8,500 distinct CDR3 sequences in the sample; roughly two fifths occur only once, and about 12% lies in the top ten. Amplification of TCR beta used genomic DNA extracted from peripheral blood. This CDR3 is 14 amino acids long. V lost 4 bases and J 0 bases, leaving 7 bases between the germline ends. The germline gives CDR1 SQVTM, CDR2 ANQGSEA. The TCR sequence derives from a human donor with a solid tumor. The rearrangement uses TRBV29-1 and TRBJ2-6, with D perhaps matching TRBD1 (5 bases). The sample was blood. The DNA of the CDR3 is TGCAGCGTTGCAGGGAACTCTGGGGCCAACGTCCTGACTTTC. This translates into CSVAGNSGANVLTF.